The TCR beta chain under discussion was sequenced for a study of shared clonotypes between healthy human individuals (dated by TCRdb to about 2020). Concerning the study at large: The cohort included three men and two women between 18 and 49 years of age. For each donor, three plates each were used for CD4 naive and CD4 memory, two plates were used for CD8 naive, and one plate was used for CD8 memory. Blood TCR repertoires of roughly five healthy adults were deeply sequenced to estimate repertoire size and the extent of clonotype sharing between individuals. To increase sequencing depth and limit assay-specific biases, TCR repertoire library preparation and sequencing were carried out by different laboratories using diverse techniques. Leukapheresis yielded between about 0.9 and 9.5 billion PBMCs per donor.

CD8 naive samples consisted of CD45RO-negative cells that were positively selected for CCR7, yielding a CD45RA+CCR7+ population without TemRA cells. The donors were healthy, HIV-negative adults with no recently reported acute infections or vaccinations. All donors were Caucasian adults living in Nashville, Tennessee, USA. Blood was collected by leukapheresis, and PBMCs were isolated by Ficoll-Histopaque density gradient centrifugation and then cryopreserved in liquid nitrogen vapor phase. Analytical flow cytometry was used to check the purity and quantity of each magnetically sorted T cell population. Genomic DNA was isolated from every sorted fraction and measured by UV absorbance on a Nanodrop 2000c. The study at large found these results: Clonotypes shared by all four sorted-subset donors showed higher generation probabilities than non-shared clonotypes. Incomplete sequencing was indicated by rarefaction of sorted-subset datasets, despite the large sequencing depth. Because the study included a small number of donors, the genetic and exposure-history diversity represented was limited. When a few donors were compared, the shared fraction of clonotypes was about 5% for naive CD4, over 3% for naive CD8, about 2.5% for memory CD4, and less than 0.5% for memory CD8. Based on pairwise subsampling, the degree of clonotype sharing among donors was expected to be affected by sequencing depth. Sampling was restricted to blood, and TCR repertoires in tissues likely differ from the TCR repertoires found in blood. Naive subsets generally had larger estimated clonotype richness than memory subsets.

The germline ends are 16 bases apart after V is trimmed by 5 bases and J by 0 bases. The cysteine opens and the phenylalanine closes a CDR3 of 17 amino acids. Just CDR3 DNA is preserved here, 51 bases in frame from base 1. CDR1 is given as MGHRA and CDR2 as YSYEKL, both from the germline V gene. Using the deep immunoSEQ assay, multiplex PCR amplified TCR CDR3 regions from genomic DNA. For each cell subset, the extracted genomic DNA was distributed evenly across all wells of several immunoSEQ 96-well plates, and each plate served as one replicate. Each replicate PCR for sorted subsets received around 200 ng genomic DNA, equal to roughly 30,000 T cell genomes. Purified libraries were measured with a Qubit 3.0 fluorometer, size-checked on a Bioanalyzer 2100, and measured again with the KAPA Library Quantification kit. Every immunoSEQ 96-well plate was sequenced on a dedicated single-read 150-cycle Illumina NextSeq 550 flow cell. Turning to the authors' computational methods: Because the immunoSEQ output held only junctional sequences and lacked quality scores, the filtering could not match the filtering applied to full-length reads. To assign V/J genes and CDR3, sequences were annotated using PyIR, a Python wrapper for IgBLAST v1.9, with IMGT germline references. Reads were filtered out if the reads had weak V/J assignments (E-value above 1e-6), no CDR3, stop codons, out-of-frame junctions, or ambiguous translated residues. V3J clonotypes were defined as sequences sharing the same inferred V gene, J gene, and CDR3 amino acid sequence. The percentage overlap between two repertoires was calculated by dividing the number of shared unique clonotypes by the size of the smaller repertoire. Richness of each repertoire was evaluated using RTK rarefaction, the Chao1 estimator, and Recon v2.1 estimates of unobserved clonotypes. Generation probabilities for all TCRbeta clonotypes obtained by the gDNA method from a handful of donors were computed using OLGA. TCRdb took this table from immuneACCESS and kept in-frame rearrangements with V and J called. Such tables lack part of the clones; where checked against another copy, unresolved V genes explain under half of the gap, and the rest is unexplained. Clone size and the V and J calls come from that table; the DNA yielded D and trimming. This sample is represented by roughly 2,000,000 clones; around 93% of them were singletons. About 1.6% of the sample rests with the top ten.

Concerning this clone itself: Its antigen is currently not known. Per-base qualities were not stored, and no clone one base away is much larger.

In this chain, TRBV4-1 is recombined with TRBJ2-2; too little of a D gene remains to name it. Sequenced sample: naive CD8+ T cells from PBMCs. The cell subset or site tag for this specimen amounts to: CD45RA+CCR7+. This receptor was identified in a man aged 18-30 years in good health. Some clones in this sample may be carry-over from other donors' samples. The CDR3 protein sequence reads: CASSSSKYITNTGELFF. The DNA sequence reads TGCGCCAGCAGCTCCTCCAAATACATAACGAACACCGGGGAGCTGTTTTTT.